This paragraph covers one T cell receptor beta chain sequence. Its antigen remains unidentified. The data were obtained in a study of T-cell memory formation after mild COVID-19. As for the study in general: The two donors had largely donor-specific TCR clusters.

The germline V gene encodes CDR1 DFQATT and CDR2 SNEGSKA (reference sequence). The V end lost 0 bases, the J end lost 3 bases, and 12 bases lay between the germline ends. The CDR3 has 15 amino acids. MiXCR, applied by TCRdb to the 5' RACE reads, yields one record per CDR3 protein. Among about 140,000 distinct CDR3 sequences listed, 11% to 15% were seen once. General study points: Clones that got smaller from day 15 to 85 had even CD4/CD8, while clones growing later tipped toward CD4+. Pre-infection memory contained some responding clones, which suggested that cross-reactive memory had joined.

This clonotype originated in an adult woman who had mild COVID-19 (a few samples of this study predate the infection). Cell type and time point are not known. The chain couples TRBV20-1 to TRBJ1-5; D gene ambiguous. Sample: PBMCs or a T cell subset sorted from them (not recorded which). DNA of the CDR3: TGCAGTGCTAGAGATGATGTGGGTACCAATCAGCCCCAGCATTTT. Amino acid sequence: CSARDDVGTNQPQHF.